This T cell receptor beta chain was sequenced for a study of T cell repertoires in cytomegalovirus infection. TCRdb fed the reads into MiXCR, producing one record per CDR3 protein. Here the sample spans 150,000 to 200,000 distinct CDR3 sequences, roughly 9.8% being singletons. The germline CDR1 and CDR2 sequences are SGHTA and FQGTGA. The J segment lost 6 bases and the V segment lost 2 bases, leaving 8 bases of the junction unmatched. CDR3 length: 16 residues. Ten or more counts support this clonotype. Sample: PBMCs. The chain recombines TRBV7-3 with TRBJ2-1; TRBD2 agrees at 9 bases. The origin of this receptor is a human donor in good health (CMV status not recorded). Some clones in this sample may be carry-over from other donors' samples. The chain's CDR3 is CASSLQAGGVSNEQFF. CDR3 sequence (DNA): TGTGCCAGCAGCTTACAAGCGGGAGGAGTCTCCAATGAGCAGTTCTTC.